The subject of this entry is one T cell receptor beta chain. The data are from a study of blood T cell repertoires in COVID-19. This CDR3 has 13 amino acids. Germline trimming cut 5 bases from V and 8 bases from J; bases unmatched to any gene: 7. Germline V gives CDR1 SGHTA, CDR2 FQGNSA. Some clones are missing from TCRdb's copy, which holds only in-frame ones; the method was immunoSEQ multiplex PCR. The table shows about 240,000 clones, with roughly 80% occurring only once. The specimen sequenced was peripheral blood. The chain carries TRBV7-2 and TRBJ1-2; 8 bases map to TRBD1. The sequence was obtained from an elderly woman with COVID-19, enrolled during active disease. In DNA form, the CDR3 reads TGTGCCAGCAGCATGGACAGGGTGATAGGCTACACCTTC. It codes for CASSMDRVIGYTF.